This T cell receptor beta chain was sequenced for a study of shared clonotypes between healthy human individuals. Regarding this clone: As yet, its antigen is unknown. Other DNA sequences in this sample translate to the same CDR3.

Trimming left V 2 bases short and J 10 bases short, with 9 bases between. CDR1 is SGHTA, CDR2 FQGTGA, per germline. This CDR3 spans 12 amino acids. The data were produced by immunoSEQ multiplex PCR, yet TCRdb's version contains in-frame clones alone and is incomplete. The sample lists some 2,500,000 clones, 93% occurring once. Study findings and constraints: Owing to a small donor count, the genetic and exposure-history diversity represented was limited.

Division of CD4+ cells produced a CD45RA+ naive subset and a CD45RA-negative memory subset. This TCR derives from a man aged 18 to 29 in good health. Some clones in this sample may be carry-over from other donors' samples. The sequencing input was naive CD4+ T cells from PBMCs. Sample subset: CD45RA+ positively selected. The chain is built from TRBV7-3 and TRBJ2-1, with a possible D match to TRBD1 (6 bases). The DNA of the CDR3 is TGTGCCAGCAGCTTAGGGACATCCGAGCAGTTCTTC. Translated: CASSLGTSEQFF.